This T cell receptor beta chain comes out of a study of blood T cell repertoires in COVID-19 (dated by TCRdb to the early 2020s). About the full investigation: Samples covering the acute and convalescent phases of COVID-19 were provided by collaborators in the United States, Italy and Spain. The samples were drawn from the first 160 participants of the ongoing ImmuneRACE study and from 1,254 subjects provided by 6 global collaborators. Where HLA class I and class II types were available, the types were taken from metadata supplied by the sample provider, not from assay-based typing. The sample metadata nearly always contained a de-identified subject ID, COVID-19 status, age in years and sex. The repertoires were released in a freely available public database intended as a resource for research on the immune response to SARS-CoV-2. The prospective study material was composed of cDNA or gDNA derived from T cells, B-cell-depleted T cells, or PBMCs. Subjects who had been exposed to COVID-19, were actively infected with it, or had recovered from it provided the deeply sampled blood TCRbeta repertoires that made up the dataset.

Collaborating institutions collected whole blood in K2EDTA tubes following their own protocols. For TCRbeta analysis, collaborators shipped samples as frozen whole blood, isolated PBMCs, or DNA extracted from either of those sample types. Findings and caveats that apply to the study as a whole: The amount of clinical and demographic metadata varied by source and participant and was provided uncurated.

The CDR3 runs 12 residues from the cysteine to the phenylalanine. Of all the DNA, just the CDR3 is kept, 36 bases in frame from base 1. In the germline V gene, CDR1 corresponds to MDHEN and CDR2 to SYDVKM. V is pared back by 8 bases and J by 2 bases, with 9 bases lying between the germline termini. TCRbeta CDR3 regions were amplified from genomic DNA using the immunoSEQ Assay, a bias-controlled multiplex PCR. In the original analysis: The number of nucleated cells in each sample was estimated from the amplification of reference gene primers within the assay. Sequence reads were collapsed and filtered to measure the absolute abundance of every unique TCRbeta CDR3 rearrangement. For each sample, productive Simpson clonality was calculated by taking the square root of Simpson's diversity index across productive rearrangements. TCRdb took this table from immuneACCESS and kept in-frame rearrangements with V and J called. Such tables lack part of the clones; where checked against another copy, unresolved V genes explain under half of the gap, and the rest is unexplained. That table gives V, J and clone size, and the DNA gave D and trimming. Here the sample has almost 300,000 clones; about 87% occur a single time. The ten largest clones represent 1.3% of the sample.

As to this clone: Its antigen specificity is not known. Base qualities are not recorded, but no much larger clone differs from it by a single base.

In this chain, TRBV28 is recombined with TRBJ1-2; no D gene can be assigned with confidence. The sequence was collected from a man aged 65 to 79 with acute or convalescent COVID-19. The sequencing input was peripheral blood. The nucleotide sequence is TGTGCCAGCGCAACAGCCAACTATGGCTACACCTTC. Translated, this gives CASATANYGYTF.